These 11 T cell receptor beta chains were sequenced from one sample in a study of blood T cells in healthy people across ages. Using a J-beta primer mix together with a sample-barcoded 5' primer, a second PCR was run for roughly 7 to 11 cycles. From the 5' RACE reads, TCRdb called clonotypes with MiXCR, one entry per CDR3 protein. The table has approximately 850,000 distinct CDR3 sequences, 58% seen once. The sample comprised blood. Receptors were obtained from a man under 40 in good health.

Only a few counts were recorded for this clonotype. V gene TRBV20-1 combines with J gene TRBJ2-7, with D possibly TRBD1 on 5 matching bases. Trimming pared 6 bases from V and 3 bases from J, leaving 21 bases between. Germline CDR1 is DFQATT and CDR2 is SNEGSKA (reference sequence). This CDR3 has 15 residues. In DNA, the CDR3 is TGCAGTGCCGTCTCTGGACAAGTCTCATACTACGAGCAGTACTTC. Residues: CSAVSGQVSYYEQYF.

This clonotype occurred a few times. The CDR3 DNA reads TGTGCCAGCAGTGCTTGGACTAGCGGGAGCTACGAGCAGTACTTC. Translating it yields CASSAWTSGSYEQYF. The chain is built from TRBV6-1 and TRBJ2-7, with 13 bases lining up with TRBD2. Germline lookup yields CDR1 MNHNS and CDR2 SASEGT. Unmatched junction bases numbered 3, after V lost 4 bases and J lost 3 bases. The CDR3 totals 15 residues.

The chain uses TRBV4-1 and TRBJ2-1; D possibly corresponds to TRBD2 (5 bases). CDR1 is MGHRA and CDR2 is YSYEKL in the germline V gene. Deletions cut 1 base from V and 2 bases from J, with 12 bases between. The CDR3 contains 16 residues. The CDR3 sequence: CASSQVKRSAYNEQFF. DNA of the CDR3: TGCGCCAGCAGCCAAGTTAAGCGTAGCGCCTACAATGAGCAGTTCTTC.

The chain has TRBV29-1 and TRBJ2-7, with D uncertain. The end of the DNA is better explained by TRBJ2-5, so the J call may be wrong. This CDR3 is 14 amino acids long. Germline CDR1 reads SQVTM; CDR2 reads ANQGSEA. The CDR3 loop is CSVEESGHPGTQYF. DNA of the CDR3: TGCAGCGTTGAAGAGTCGGGCCACCCTGGGACCCAGTACTTC.

The chain is built from TRBV10-3 and TRBJ2-1; D unclear. The CDR3 runs to 13 residues. The ends were cut back, 0 bases at V and 10 bases at J, with 10 bases in the middle. Germline CDR1 ENHRY, CDR2 SYGVKD. CDR3 DNA: TGTGCCATCAGTGAGTCCAGTCCCCCCGAGCAGTTCTTC. It is translated as CAISESSPPEQFF.

This clonotype was observed at least ten times. J is TRBJ2-5 and V is TRBV15, with a possible D match to TRBD1 (6 bases). The ends were cut back, 3 bases at V and 0 bases at J, with 11 bases in the middle. The CDR3 has 15 residues. CDR1 is LNHNV and CDR2 is YYDKDF in the germline V gene (reference sequence). The CDR3 reads CATSSGAGDQETQYF. For the CDR3, the DNA is TGTGCCACCAGCAGTGGGGCAGGGGACCAAGAGACCCAGTACTTC.

CDR3 region: CASSRYRSTLNTEAFF. CDR3 DNA: TGTGCCAGCTCCCGCTACAGGAGTACGTTGAACACTGAAGCTTTCTTT. This chain joins TRBV6-2 or TRBV6-3 and TRBJ1-1; tentative D call: TRBD1 (5 bases). Germline CDR1 and CDR2: MNHEY and SVGEGT. This CDR3 spans 16 amino acids. The V gene lost 8 bases and the J gene lost 0 bases, with 19 bases spanning the gap.

The sample holds one count of this clonotype. The chain recombines TRBV5-4 with TRBJ2-3, with D possibly being TRBD2 (5 bases). In germline, CDR1 is SGHNT, CDR2 YYREEE (reference sequence). The CDR3 runs to 14 residues. Trimming shortened V by 6 bases and J by 0 bases, and 11 bases separated the two germline ends. In nucleotides, the CDR3 is TGTGCCAGCAAAGGACTGCATAGCACAGATACGCAGTATTTT. This codes for CASKGLHSTDTQYF.

The chain uses TRBV7-2 and TRBJ2-5; 7 nucleotides align to TRBD2. The V and J ends lost 5 bases and 5 bases, in that order; junction bases with no gene match: 8. This CDR3 has 14 residues. The V gene's germline CDR1 is SGHTA and CDR2 FQGNSA. DNA of the CDR3: TGTGCCAGCAGCCCAGGACTAGTCGCTGAGACCCAGTACTTC. Translated, it gives CASSPGLVAETQYF. The whole variable domain, filled in from reference TRBV7-2 and TRBJ2-5, reads GAGVSQSPSNKVTEKGKDVELRCDPISGHTALYWYRQSLGQGLEFLIYFQGNSAPDKSGLPSDRFSAERTGGSVSTLTIQRTQQEDSAVYLCASSPGLVAETQYFGPGTRLLVL.

The V call is TRBV5-1, the J call TRBJ1-1, with D tentatively TRBD1 (5 bases). Germline V gene data show CDR1 as SGHRS and CDR2 as YFSETQ. V lost 1 base and J lost 1, with 11 bases in between. CDR3 size: 15 residues. The CDR3 region has the DNA TGCGCCAGCAGCTTGTTCGCGACAGAGAACACTGAAGCTTTCTTT. Translation: CASSLFATENTEAFF.

The V and J genes are TRBV10-3 and TRBJ1-6; TRBD1 aligns across 8 bases. V lost 6 bases, J lost 10 bases, and 8 bases stayed unmatched. There are 14 residues in the CDR3. The V gene's germline CDR1 is ENHRY and CDR2 SYGVKD. CDR3 DNA: TGTGCCATCAGCAGGGGGCAACGGGAATCACCCCTCCACTTT. Its translation is CAISRGQRESPLHF.